This T cell receptor (beta chain) stems from a study of human T cells and chemical hapten exposure. Background on the study: Across samples, TCR yields varied, mostly owing to small differences in pooled library volumes. Study findings and constraints: Patch test scores rose with PT1 expanded TCR counts, a positive correlation.

Stated time point: patch test 3, about 24 weeks after DPC sensitization. The treatment here: therapeutic diphenylcyclopropenone sensitization with weekly scalp DPC. Blood sampling occurred before each patch-test application. Comments on this clonotype: The antigen is undetermined.

MiXCR, run by TCRdb on the RACE reads, gives a single entry per CDR3 protein. The sample yields about 92,000 distinct CDR3 sequences, about 11% seen once. The input for sequencing was whole blood, taken in connection with sensitization to the hapten diphenylcyclopropenone (DPC). The clonotype comes from a woman aged 25 to 39 with alopecia areata. Some clones in this sample may be carry-over from other donors' samples.

CDR3 coding DNA: TGTGCCTGGAAACCGACCGGGACAGCACTTGGCTACACCTTC. Amino acid sequence: CAWKPTGTALGYTF. The chain uses TRBV30 and TRBJ1-2; 7 bases fit TRBD1. From germline, CDR1 is GTSNPN and CDR2 SVGIG (reference sequence). CDR3 length: 14 amino acids. V dropped 4 bases and J dropped 7; count of bases not matched to a gene: 12.